This entry concerns a single T cell receptor beta chain. No antigen is known for it. No base qualities exist here, and no much larger clone lies one base off it. Whole blood was collected in K2EDTA tubes by collaborating institutions according to the institutions' own protocols. For TCRbeta analysis, collaborators shipped samples as frozen whole blood, isolated PBMCs, or DNA extracted from either of those sample types. The data stem from a study of blood T cell repertoires in COVID-19 (dated by TCRdb to the early 2020s). A note on the overall study: Samples covering the acute and convalescent phases of COVID-19 were provided by collaborators in the United States, Italy and Spain. The sample metadata nearly always contained a de-identified subject ID, COVID-19 status, age in years and sex. Subjects who had been exposed to COVID-19, were actively infected with it, or had recovered from it provided the deeply sampled blood TCRbeta repertoires that made up the dataset. Where HLA class I and class II types were available, the types were taken from metadata supplied by the sample provider, not from assay-based typing. The material from the prospective study consisted of cDNA or gDNA derived from T cells, B-cell-depleted T cells, or PBMCs. The repertoires were released in a freely available public database intended as a resource for research on the immune response to SARS-CoV-2. Samples were obtained from the ongoing ImmuneRACE study (first 160 participants) and from 950 to 1,500 subjects provided by 6 global collaborators.

The germline V gene sets CDR1 to SGHRS and CDR2 to YFSETQ. Relative to germline, V is missing 2 bases and J is missing 5 bases, with 11 bases of the junction outside any gene match. CDR3 length: 16 amino acids, cysteine to phenylalanine. Only the CDR3 region is kept as DNA, spanning 48 bases read in frame from base 1. What the work shows at the level of the full study, not this receptor alone: The quantity of clinical and demographic metadata differed by source and by participant and was supplied without curation.

TCRbeta CDR3 regions were amplified from genomic DNA using the immunoSEQ Assay, a bias-controlled multiplex PCR. From the authors' description of their analysis: Nucleated cell counts per sample were estimated from amplification of reference gene primers within the assay. To quantify the absolute abundance of each unique TCRbeta CDR3 rearrangement, sequence reads were collapsed and filtered. For each sample, productive Simpson clonality was calculated as the square root of Simpson's diversity index across productive rearrangements. In its TCRdb copy, this immuneACCESS table keeps in-frame sequences only and misses some clones. Where compared with another copy, unresolved V genes explain less than half of these, and the others have no known cause. Clone size and the V and J calls come from that table; the DNA yielded D and trimming. The sample records about 170,000 clones, roughly four fifths of which are singletons. In total, the top ten clones hold 2.6% of the sample.

This clonotype was obtained from a human donor with acute or convalescent COVID-19. The donor label of this sample is uncertain. The sequenced material came from peripheral blood. The chain is assembled from TRBV5-1 and TRBJ2-3; 7 nucleotides in the junction match TRBD1. The CDR3 corresponds to CASSLQGFNGGDTQYF. In nucleotides, the sequence is TGCGCCAGCAGCTTACAGGGGTTCAACGGTGGAGATACGCAGTATTTT.